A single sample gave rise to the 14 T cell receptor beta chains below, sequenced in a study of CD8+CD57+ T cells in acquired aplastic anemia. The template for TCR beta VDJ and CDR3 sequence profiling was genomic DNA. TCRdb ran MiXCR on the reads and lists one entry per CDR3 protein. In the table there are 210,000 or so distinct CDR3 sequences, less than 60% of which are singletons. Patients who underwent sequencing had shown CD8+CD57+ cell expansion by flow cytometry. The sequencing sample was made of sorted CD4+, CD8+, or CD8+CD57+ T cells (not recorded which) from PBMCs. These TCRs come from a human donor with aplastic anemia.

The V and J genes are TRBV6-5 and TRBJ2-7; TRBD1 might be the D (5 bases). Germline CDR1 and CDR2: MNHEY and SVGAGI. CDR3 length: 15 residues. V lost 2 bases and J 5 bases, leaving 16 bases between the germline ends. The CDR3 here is CASSYGRVSSHEQYF. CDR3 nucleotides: TGTGCCAGCAGTTACGGCAGGGTTTCGTCACACGAGCAGTACTTC.

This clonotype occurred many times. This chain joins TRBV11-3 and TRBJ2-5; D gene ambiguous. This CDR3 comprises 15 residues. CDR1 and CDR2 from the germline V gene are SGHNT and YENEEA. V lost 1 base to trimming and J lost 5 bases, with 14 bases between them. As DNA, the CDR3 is TGTGCCAGCAGCTTAGGAGCCAGATCAGTGGAGACCCAGTACTTC. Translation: CASSLGARSVETQYF.

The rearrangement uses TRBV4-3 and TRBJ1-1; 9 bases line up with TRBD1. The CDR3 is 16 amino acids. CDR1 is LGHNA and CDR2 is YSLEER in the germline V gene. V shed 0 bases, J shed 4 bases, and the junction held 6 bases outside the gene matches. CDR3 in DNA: TGCGCCAGCAGCCAAGAAGGGACAGGGTTCGTCACTGAAGCTTTCTTT. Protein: CASSQEGTGFVTEAFF.

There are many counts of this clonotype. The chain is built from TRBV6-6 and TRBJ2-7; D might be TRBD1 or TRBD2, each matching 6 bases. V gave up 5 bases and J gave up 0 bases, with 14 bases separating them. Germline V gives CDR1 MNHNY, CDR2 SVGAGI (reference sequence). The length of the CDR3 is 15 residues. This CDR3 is CASSTGTLSSYEQYF. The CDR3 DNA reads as TGTGCCAGCAGTACAGGGACTTTGAGCTCCTACGAGCAGTACTTC.

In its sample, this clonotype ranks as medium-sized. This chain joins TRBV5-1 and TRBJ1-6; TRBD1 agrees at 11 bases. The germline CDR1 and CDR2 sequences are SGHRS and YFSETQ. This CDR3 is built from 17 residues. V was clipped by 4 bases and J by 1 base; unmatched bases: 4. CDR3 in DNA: TGCGCCAGCAGCCCTGGACAGGGGGCATCCTATAATTCACCCCTCCACTTT. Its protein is CASSPGQGASYNSPLHF.

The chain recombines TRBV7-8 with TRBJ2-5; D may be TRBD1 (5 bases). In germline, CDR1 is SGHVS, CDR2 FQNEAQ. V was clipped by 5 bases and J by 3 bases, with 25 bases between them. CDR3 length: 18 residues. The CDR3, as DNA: TGTGCCAGCAGCCCAGCTGGTAGTCTGACAGATCCTGAAGAGACCCAGTACTTC. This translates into CASSPAGSLTDPEETQYF. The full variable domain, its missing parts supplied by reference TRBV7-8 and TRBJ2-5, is GAGVSQSPRYKVAKRGQDVALRCDPISGHVSLFWYQQALGQGPEFLTYFQNEAQLDKSGLPSDRFFAERPEGSVSTLKIQRTQQEDSAVYLCASSPAGSLTDPEETQYFGPGTRLLVL.

The CDR3 DNA reads TGTGCCACCAGTGTTGGGGTCACCGGGGAGCTGTTTTTT. Its translation: CATSVGVTGELFF. This sequence joins TRBV24-1 and TRBJ2-2; no reliable D call. The CDR3 has 13 residues. The V gene's germline CDR1 is KGHDR and CDR2 SFDVKD. The ends were cut back, 5 bases at V and 4 bases at J, with 7 bases in the middle.

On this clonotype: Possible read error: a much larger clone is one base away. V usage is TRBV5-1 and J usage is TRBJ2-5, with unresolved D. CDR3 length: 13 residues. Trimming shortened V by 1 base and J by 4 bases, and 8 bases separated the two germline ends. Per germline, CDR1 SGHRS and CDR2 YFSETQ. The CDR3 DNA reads TGCGCCAGCAGCTTGTCGCCAGGAGAGACCCAGTACTTC. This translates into CASSLSPGETQYF.

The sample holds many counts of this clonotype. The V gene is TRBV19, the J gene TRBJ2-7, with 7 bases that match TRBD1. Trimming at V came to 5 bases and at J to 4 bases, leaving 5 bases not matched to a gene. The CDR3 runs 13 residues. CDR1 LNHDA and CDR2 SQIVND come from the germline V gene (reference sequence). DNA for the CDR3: TGTGCCAGTAGTCAACAGGGGCGGTACGAGCAGTACTTC. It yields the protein CASSQQGRYEQYF.

The chain's CDR3 is CATSRMSGDTQYF. The CDR3 coding sequence is TGTGCCACCAGCAGGATGTCGGGAGATACGCAGTATTTT. J is TRBJ2-3 and V is TRBV15; D call uncertain. The V gene lost 3 bases and the J gene lost 5 bases, with 9 bases spanning the gap. CDR1 and CDR2 (germline): LNHNV, YYDKDF (reference sequence). This CDR3 region has 13 residues.

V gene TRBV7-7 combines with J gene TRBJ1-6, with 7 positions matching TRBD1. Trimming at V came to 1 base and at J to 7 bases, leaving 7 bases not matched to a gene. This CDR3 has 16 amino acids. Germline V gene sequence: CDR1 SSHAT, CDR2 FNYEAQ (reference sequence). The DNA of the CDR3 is TGTGCCAGCAGCTTAGGACAGGGTACGAACAATTCACCCCTCCACTTT. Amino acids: CASSLGQGTNNSPLHF.

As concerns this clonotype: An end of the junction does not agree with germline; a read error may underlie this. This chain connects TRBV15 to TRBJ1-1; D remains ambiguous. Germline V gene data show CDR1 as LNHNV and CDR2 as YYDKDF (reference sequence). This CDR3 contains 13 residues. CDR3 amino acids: CATSRRFKTEAPF. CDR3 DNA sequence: TGTGCCACCAGCAGACGGTTTAAGACTGAAGCTCCCTTT.

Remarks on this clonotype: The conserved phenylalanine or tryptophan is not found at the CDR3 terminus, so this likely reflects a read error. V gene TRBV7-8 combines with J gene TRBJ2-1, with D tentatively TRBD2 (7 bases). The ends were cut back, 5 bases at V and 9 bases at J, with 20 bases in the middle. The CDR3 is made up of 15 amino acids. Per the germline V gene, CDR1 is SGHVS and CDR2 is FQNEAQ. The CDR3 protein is CASSRQAGAGGEQFS. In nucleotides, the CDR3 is TGTGCCAGCAGCCGCCAGGCGGGGGCTGGGGGTGAGCAGTTCTCC.

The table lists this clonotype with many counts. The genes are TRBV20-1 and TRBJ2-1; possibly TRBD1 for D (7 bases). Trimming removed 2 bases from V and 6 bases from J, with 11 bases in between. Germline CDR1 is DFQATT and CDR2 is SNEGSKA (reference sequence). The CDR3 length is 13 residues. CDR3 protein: CSARQGGFNEQFF. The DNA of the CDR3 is TGCAGTGCTAGACAGGGGGGTTTCAATGAGCAGTTCTTC.